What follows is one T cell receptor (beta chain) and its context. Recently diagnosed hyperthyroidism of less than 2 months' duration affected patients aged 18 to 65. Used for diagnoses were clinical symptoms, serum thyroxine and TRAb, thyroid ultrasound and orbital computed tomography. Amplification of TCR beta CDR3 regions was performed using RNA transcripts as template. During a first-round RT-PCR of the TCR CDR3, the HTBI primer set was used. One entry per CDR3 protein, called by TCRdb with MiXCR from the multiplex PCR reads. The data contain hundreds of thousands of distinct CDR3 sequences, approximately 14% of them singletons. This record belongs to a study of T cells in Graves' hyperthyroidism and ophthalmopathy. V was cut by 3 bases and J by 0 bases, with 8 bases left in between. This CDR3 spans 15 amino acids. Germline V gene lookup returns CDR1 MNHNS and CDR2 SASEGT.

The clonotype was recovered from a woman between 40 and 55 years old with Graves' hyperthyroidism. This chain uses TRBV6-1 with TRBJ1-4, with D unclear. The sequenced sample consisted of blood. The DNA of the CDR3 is TGTGCCAGCAGTGAGCAGTTTGCAACTAATGAAAAACTGTTTTTT. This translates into CASSEQFATNEKLFF.